The clone carrying this T cell receptor beta chain occurred a few times. What it recognizes is unknown. Germline values: CDR1 SEHNR, CDR2 FQNEAQ (reference sequence). CDR3 length equals 14 residues. The germline V and J ends were trimmed by 6 bases and 1 base, with 12 bases remaining between them. Expressed TCRB transcripts were sequenced after all isolated RNA was converted to cDNA. This table comes from immunoSEQ multiplex PCR, and its TCRdb copy is limited to in-frame clones, with some not included. Found here are approximately 170,000 clones, approximately 8.1% of them singletons; the top ten hold under 0.55%. These data are taken from a study of beta chain features in type 1 diabetes. Broader study findings: For Type 1 diabetes patients, all four CD4+ subsets carried TCRB CDR3s that were moderately but significantly shorter.

Sequenced: central memory CD4+ T cells from blood. The TCR was taken from a man aged 18 to 29 with type 1 diabetes. This chain links TRBV7-9 with TRBJ1-2; D is ambiguous. CDR3 coding DNA: TGTGCCAGCAGTCCGGACGGAGGTAACTATGGCTACACCTTC. This encodes CASSPDGGNYGYTF.